This T cell receptor beta chain was obtained from a study of blood T cells in healthy people across ages. Whole-study findings and limits: The authors considered diversity estimates from one million T cells to be underestimates.

The second PCR ran about 6 to 12 cycles with a sample-barcoded 5' primer and J-beta primers. Every single cDNA molecule received a tag from a template-switch adaptor with 12 random nucleotides. TCRdb reprocessed the 5' RACE reads via MiXCR and lists one record per CDR3 protein. The profile shows around 1.1 million distinct CDR3 sequences, under 40% of them singletons. The CDR3 totals 16 residues. Between the trimmed V and J ends, which lost 2 bases and 0 bases, there was a span of 8 bases. Germline CDR1 MNHNY, CDR2 SVGAGI (reference sequence). About this clonotype itself: The antigen remains undetermined.

The chain employs TRBV6-6 and TRBJ2-6; no definite D call. The sequenced sample was blood. This receptor was identified in a man in his late teens or twenties in good health. The CDR3 DNA follows: TGTGCCAGCAGTTACACCAGTGTCTCTGGGGCCAACGTCCTGACTTTC. The encoded protein is CASSYTSVSGANVLTF.